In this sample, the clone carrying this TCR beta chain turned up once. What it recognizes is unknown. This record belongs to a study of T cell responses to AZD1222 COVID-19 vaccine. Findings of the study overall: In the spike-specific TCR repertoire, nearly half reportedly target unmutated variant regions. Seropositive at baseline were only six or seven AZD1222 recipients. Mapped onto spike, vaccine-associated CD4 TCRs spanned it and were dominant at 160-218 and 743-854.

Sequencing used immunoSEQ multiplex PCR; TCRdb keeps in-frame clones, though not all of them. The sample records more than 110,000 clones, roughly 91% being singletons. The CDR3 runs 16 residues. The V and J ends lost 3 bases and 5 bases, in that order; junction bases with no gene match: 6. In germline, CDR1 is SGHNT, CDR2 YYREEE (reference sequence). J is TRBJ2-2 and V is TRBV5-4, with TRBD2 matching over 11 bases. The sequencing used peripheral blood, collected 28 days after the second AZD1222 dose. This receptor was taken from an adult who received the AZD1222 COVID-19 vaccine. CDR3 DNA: TGTGCCAGCAGCTCGGGGGGACTAGCGGAGACCGGGGAGCTGTTTTTT. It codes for CASSSGGLAETGELFF.